This is a list of T cell receptor beta chains from one sample in a study of OX40 agonist ivuxolimab in advanced cancers. Generated by immunoSEQ multiplex PCR, the TCRdb table keeps only in-frame clones and is missing some. The sample carries almost 15,000 clones, roughly 80% recorded once. The sample here was CD4+ or CD8+ T cells sorted from blood, taken in a trial of the OX40 agonist ivuxolimab. These receptors all stem from an adult with an advanced solid tumor such as melanoma, head and neck, liver or kidney cancer. The CDR3 runs from the conserved cysteine through the conserved F or W. Fields, in order: J gene, V gene, clone size, D gene, CDR3 protein, CDR3 DNA. The D gene is left open where the match is weak. Clone size is given for some rows only: seen once, a few or many times, or a class if the clone is expanded.

>TRBJ1-6|TRBV19|few|NA
CASSIRGDRINSPLHF
TGTGCCAGTAGTATAAGGGGCGACAGGATTAATTCACCCCTCCACTTT
>TRBJ2-7|TRBV6-5|NA|TRBD1
CASSSRDSSYEQYF
TGTGCCAGCAGTTCCCGGGACAGCTCCTACGAGCAGTACTTC
>TRBJ1-1|TRBV2|few|NA
CASRTSQGMNTEAFF
TGTGCCAGCAGAACTTCGCAAGGTATGAACACTGAAGCTTTCTTT
>TRBJ2-2|TRBV7-9|NA|NA
CASSLDMGGELFF
TGTGCCAGCAGCTTAGATATGGGCGGGGAGCTGTTTTTT
>TRBJ1-3|TRBV30|NA|NA
CAWNLGVRRDTIYF
TGTGCCTGGAATCTGGGAGTCCGGCGGGACACCATATATTTT
>TRBJ2-7|TRBV27|NA|NA
CASSSSGILYEQYF
TGTGCCAGCAGTTCTTCCGGGATCCTCTACGAGCAGTACTTC
>TRBJ2-5|TRBV15|NA|TRBD2
CATSRVPGLAGSETQYF
TGTGCCACCAGCAGAGTCCCCGGACTAGCGGGGTCAGAGACCCAGTACTTC
>TRBJ2-3|TRBV6-5|NA|TRBD2
CASSYLSGEGTDTQYF
TGTGCCAGCAGTTACTTAAGCGGGGAGGGGACAGATACGCAGTATTTT
>TRBJ2-4|TRBV2|NA|NA
CAGEDSENIQYF
TGTGCCGGCGAGGACAGCGAAAACATTCAGTACTTC
>TRBJ2-2|TRBV9|NA|NA
CASSVAGELFF
TGTGCCAGCAGCGTAGCTGGGGAGCTGTTTTTT
>TRBJ1-3|TRBV10-2|NA|NA
CASSAVPFGNTIYF
TGCGCCAGCAGTGCAGTACCGTTTGGAAACACCATATATTTT
>TRBJ2-2|TRBV7-3|NA|NA
CASSPDSNSGELFF
TGTGCCAGCAGCCCGGACAGTAACTCCGGGGAGCTGTTTTTT
>TRBJ2-7|TRBV29-1|NA|NA
CSVVSGADGEQYF
TGCAGCGTTGTGTCAGGGGCCGACGGCGAGCAGTACTTC
>TRBJ1-4|TRBV13|NA|NA
CASSLGTAEKLFF
TGTGCCAGCAGCCTAGGGACGGCTGAAAAACTGTTTTTT
>TRBJ1-1|TRBV6-1|few|NA
CASSEQGSMNTEAFF
TGTGCCAGCAGTGAACAGGGATCCATGAACACTGAAGCTTTCTTT
>TRBJ2-7|TRBV9|NA|NA
CASSPGGYEQYF
TGTGCCAGCAGCCCCGGGGGCTACGAGCAGTACTTC
>TRBJ1-1|TRBV29-1|few|NA
CSVVESGSEAFF
TGCAGCGTTGTGGAATCGGGATCTGAAGCTTTCTTT
>TRBJ2-5|TRBV12-5|NA|NA
CASGLVQGVVETQYF
TGTGCTAGTGGTTTGGTACAGGGAGTGGTGGAGACCCAGTACTTC
>TRBJ2-2|TRBV9|NA|NA
CASSVLGVPGELFF
TGTGCCAGCAGCGTTTTGGGGGTCCCCGGGGAGCTGTTTTTT
>TRBJ1-2|TRBV29-1|NA|NA
CSVEDGRTYHGYTF
TGCAGCGTTGAGGACGGAAGGACGTACCACGGCTACACCTTC
>TRBJ1-3|TRBV29-1|NA|NA
CSVEGASSGNTIYF
TGCAGCGTTGAAGGGGCGAGCTCTGGAAACACCATATATTTT
>TRBJ1-1|TRBV9|few|NA
CASSVEGGGTEAFF
TGTGCCAGCAGCGTAGAGGGTGGAGGCACTGAAGCTTTCTTT
>TRBJ2-2|TRBV30|NA|NA
CAWRGQGVVINTGELFF
TGTGCCTGGAGGGGGCAGGGAGTTGTTATTAACACCGGGGAGCTGTTTTTT